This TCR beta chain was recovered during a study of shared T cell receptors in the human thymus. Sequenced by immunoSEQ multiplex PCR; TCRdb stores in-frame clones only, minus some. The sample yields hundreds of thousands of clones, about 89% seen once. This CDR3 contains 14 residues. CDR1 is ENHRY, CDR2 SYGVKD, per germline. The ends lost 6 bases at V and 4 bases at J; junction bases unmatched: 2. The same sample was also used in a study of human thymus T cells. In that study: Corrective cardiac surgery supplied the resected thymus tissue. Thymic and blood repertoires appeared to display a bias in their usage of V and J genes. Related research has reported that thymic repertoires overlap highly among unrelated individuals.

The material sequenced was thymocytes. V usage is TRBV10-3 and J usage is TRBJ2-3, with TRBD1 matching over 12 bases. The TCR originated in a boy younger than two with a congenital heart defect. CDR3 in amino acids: CAIRGQGAPDTQYF. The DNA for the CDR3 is TGTGCCATCAGGGGACAGGGGGCTCCAGATACGCAGTATTTT.